These T cell receptor beta chains were read from a single sample in a study of OX40 agonist ivuxolimab in advanced cancers. Assay: immunoSEQ multiplex PCR; the TCRdb copy retains only in-frame clones and omits some. The data contain tens of thousands of clones, roughly 87% of them seen just once; the ten biggest clones take up over 10%. Sequenced here: CD4+ or CD8+ T cells sorted from blood, sampled in a trial of the OX40 agonist ivuxolimab. These receptors all stem from an adult with an advanced solid tumor such as melanoma, head and neck, liver or kidney cancer. CDR3s include the opening cysteine and the closing phenylalanine or tryptophan. Each record gives: V gene, CDR3 protein.

v_call: TRBV19; cdr3_aa: CASSTRQEGTPGANVLTF
v_call: TRBV29-1; cdr3_aa: CSVGDRGLTEAFF
v_call: TRBV6-1; cdr3_aa: CASSEDGTGMFEQFF
v_call: TRBV19; cdr3_aa: CASSIRVGDTQYF
v_call: TRBV9; cdr3_aa: CATNREPNTGELFF
v_call: TRBV7-9; cdr3_aa: CASTPKAGDLDEQYF
v_call: TRBV6-5; cdr3_aa: CASRRGLNTGELFF
v_call: TRBV6-5; cdr3_aa: CASSPTGSHSYEQYF
v_call: TRBV10-3; cdr3_aa: CAISELGSPSYNEQFF
v_call: TRBV7-9; cdr3_aa: CASSQWTQSSGNTIYF
v_call: TRBV4-1; cdr3_aa: CASSHSPGQGDYGYTF
v_call: TRBV7-2; cdr3_aa: CASSPRTSRGSQSNEQFF
v_call: TRBV5-6; cdr3_aa: CASSSPGLLSYEQYF
v_call: TRBV2; cdr3_aa: CASSEARGRNQPQHF
v_call: TRBV7-9; cdr3_aa: CASSLGGGGNEQYF
v_call: TRBV29-1; cdr3_aa: CSVGTSYEQYF
v_call: TRBV27; cdr3_aa: CASSLWAGTGEAFF
v_call: TRBV5-8; cdr3_aa: CASSRTGSSYEQYF
v_call: TRBV11-1; cdr3_aa: CASSLTDDRVEGGKAFF
v_call: TRBV11-2; cdr3_aa: CASSLEGRGGDEQYF
v_call: TRBV28; cdr3_aa: CASSLRLGLAGGSEQYF
v_call: TRBV27; cdr3_aa: CASRIVIGTEAFF
v_call: TRBV5-1; cdr3_aa: CASSRTGDILGAKNIQYF
v_call: TRBV4-1; cdr3_aa: CASSPGEGIDEQYF
v_call: TRBV5-1; cdr3_aa: CASSPRGGAKNIQYF
v_call: TRBV7-9; cdr3_aa: CASSLAQTSSGGTQYF
v_call: TRBV2; cdr3_aa: CASHRNQETQYF
v_call: TRBV6-6; cdr3_aa: CASRPGQSGSEAFF
v_call: TRBV5-1; cdr3_aa: CASSLTGTGLQETQYF
v_call: TRBV29-1; cdr3_aa: CSVSVAGGSGANVLTF
v_call: TRBV5-1; cdr3_aa: CASSLAQSGRAWWGTDTQYF
v_call: TRBV5-5; cdr3_aa: CASSFVSYEQYF
v_call: TRBV5-1; cdr3_aa: CASSLDGLGETQYF
v_call: TRBV5-1; cdr3_aa: CASSLRNEQFF
v_call: TRBV5-1; cdr3_aa: CASSLRVSGGLDNEQFF
v_call: TRBV7-2; cdr3_aa: CASSPPTGSYEQYF
v_call: TRBV19; cdr3_aa: CASSWRGTSETQYF
v_call: TRBV5-6; cdr3_aa: CASSLFWSRDTEAFF
v_call: TRBV5-1; cdr3_aa: CASKGTSVYNEQFF
v_call: TRBV7-3; cdr3_aa: CASSFQAGGGTDTQYF
v_call: TRBV7-3; cdr3_aa: CASSPFEGSPLHF
v_call: TRBV4-1; cdr3_aa: CASSSRPTNEKLFF
v_call: TRBV7-2; cdr3_aa: CASSSDPLYTDTQYF
v_call: TRBV10-3; cdr3_aa: CAIRSGGMDTQYF
v_call: TRBV5-4; cdr3_aa: CASSQAGGYGYTF
v_call: TRBV5-1; cdr3_aa: CASSRTAGEKLFF
v_call: TRBV5-4; cdr3_aa: CASSLGLAANTGELFF
v_call: TRBV5-1; cdr3_aa: CASSPTTGSMGGYTF
v_call: TRBV4-2; cdr3_aa: CASSQDGTATYEQYF
v_call: TRBV7-3; cdr3_aa: CASSLTGQGAGTQYF
v_call: TRBV18; cdr3_aa: CASSPRGASEKLFF